These 29 T cell receptor beta chains came from one sample sequenced in a study of ipilimumab plus nivolumab after autologous stem cell transplantation. The assay was immunoSEQ multiplex PCR, and TCRdb's table has in-frame clones only and misses some. This sample yields around 84,000 clones, of which nearly 85% are seen a single time; roughly 2% belongs to the top ten. The sample consisted of PBMCs, taken in a trial of ipilimumab plus nivolumab as post-transplant consolidation. Receptors originate from a male donor with diffuse large B-cell lymphoma.

The chain links TRBV29-1 to TRBJ2-1, with 10 positions matching TRBD2. This CDR3 has 14 amino acids. Trimming at V came to 6 bases and at J to 0 bases, leaving 2 bases not matched to a gene. Germline assignment: CDR1 SQVTM and CDR2 ANQGSEA. The CDR3 DNA reads as TGCAGCGTGTTAGCGGGGGGCTCCTACAATGAGCAGTTCTTC. Translated: CSVLAGGSYNEQFF.

This clone has a handful of counts. This chain links TRBV6-6 with TRBJ1-4, with D maybe TRBD1 (5 bases). V lost 6 bases and J 7 bases, leaving 6 bases between the germline ends. The germline gives CDR1 MNHNY, CDR2 SVGAGI (reference sequence). This CDR3 is 11 amino acids long. The CDR3 region has the DNA TGTGCCAGCAGGGGGGGTGAAAAACTGTTTTTT. Translation gives CASRGGEKLFF.

This chain connects TRBV2 to TRBJ2-3; D gene unclear. Looked up from germline, CDR1 is SNHLY and CDR2 is FYNNEI. V lost 1 base and J 5 bases, leaving 1 base between the germline ends. The length of the CDR3 is 11 residues. The CDR3 DNA sequence: TGTGCCAGCAGTGAAGGAGATACGCAGTATTTT. It translates to CASSEGDTQYF.

This clone was counted once. The genes are TRBV4-2 and TRBJ2-1, with unresolved D. Germline V gene lookup returns CDR1 LGHNA and CDR2 YNFKEQ. The CDR3 runs 17 residues. Trimming pared 2 bases from V and 2 bases from J, leaving 16 bases between. CDR3 loop: CASSQNGVTAAYNEQFF. CDR3 coding DNA: TGTGCCAGCAGCCAAAATGGGGTGACCGCGGCCTACAATGAGCAGTTCTTC.

CDR3 bases: TGTGCCAGCAGCCCGGTGGAGTATACGCAGTATTTT. This codes for CASSPVEYTQYF. The chain has TRBV7-9 and TRBJ2-3; the D is unclear. This CDR3 spans 12 amino acids. V dropped 5 bases and J dropped 7 bases, with 10 bases sitting between them. CDR1 is SEHNR and CDR2 is FQNEAQ in the germline V gene (reference sequence). Based on the CDR3 plus reference TRBV7-9 and TRBJ2-3, the full variable domain is DTGVSQNPRHKITKRGQNVTFRCDPISEHNRLYWYRQTLGQGPEFLTYFQNEAQLEKSRLLSDRFSAERPKGSFSTLEIQRTEQGDSAMYLCASSPVEYTQYFGPGTRLTVL.

V is TRBV6-5 and J is TRBJ2-5, with TRBD2 matching over 13 bases. The junction had 3 bases not matched to a gene; V was cut back by 0 bases and J by 5 bases. Germline CDR1 reads MNHEY; CDR2 reads SVGAGI. The CDR3 covers 16 residues. The chain's CDR3 is CASSYSMTSGGETQYF. The CDR3 region has the DNA TGTGCCAGCAGTTACTCGATGACTAGCGGGGGGGAGACCCAGTACTTC.

The chain uses TRBV7-9 and TRBJ2-7; D is undetermined. Germline loops: CDR1 SEHNR, CDR2 FQNEAQ (reference sequence). Trimming pared 5 bases from V and 7 bases from J, leaving 15 bases between. This CDR3 region has 13 residues. This chain's CDR3 is CASSHRPPSEQYF. Here the CDR3 DNA reads TGTGCCAGCAGCCACCGACCACCGTCGGAGCAGTACTTC. Based on the CDR3 plus reference TRBV7-9 and TRBJ2-7, the full variable domain is DTGVSQNPRHKITKRGQNVTFRCDPISEHNRLYWYRQTLGQGPEFLTYFQNEAQLEKSRLLSDRFSAERPKGSFSTLEIQRTEQGDSAMYLCASSHRPPSEQYFGPGTRLTVT.

The chain carries TRBV14 and TRBJ1-5; the D gene is possibly TRBD1 (5 bases). The V gene's germline CDR1 is SGHDN and CDR2 FVKESK. Between the trimmed V and J ends, which lost 4 bases and 7 bases, there was a span of 14 bases. The CDR3 is made up of 14 amino acids. CDR3 in DNA: TGTGCCAGCAGCCTAGGGACCCCAGGGCAGCCCCAGCATTTT. Encoded protein: CASSLGTPGQPQHF.

V is TRBV7-9 and J is TRBJ2-5, with TRBD1 identical over 11 bases. The end of the DNA fits TRBJ2-7 better, so the J call may be wrong. This CDR3 contains 15 residues. The germline V gene has CDR1 SEHNR and CDR2 FQNEAQ (reference sequence). For the CDR3, the DNA is TGTGCCAGCAGCTTTGGGACAGGGGGGCCCTACGAGCAGTACTTC. This encodes CASSFGTGGPYEQYF.

This chain connects TRBV6-6 to TRBJ1-3; maybe TRBD1 (6 bases). This CDR3 contains 15 residues. Trimming removed 6 bases at V and 2 bases at J, with 14 bases between. CDR1 and CDR2 from the germline V gene are MNHNY and SVGAGI (reference sequence). The chain's CDR3 is CASSLEGGAGNTIYF. The CDR3 DNA reads TGTGCCAGCAGCCTTGAAGGGGGGGCTGGAAACACCATATATTTT.

The CDR3 DNA reads TGTGCCAGCAGTACGGTAGCGGGGAACACTGAAGCTTTCTTT. It specifies CASSTVAGNTEAFF. The chain carries TRBV6-5 and TRBJ1-1; D not resolved. CDR1 is MNHEY, CDR2 SVGAGI, per germline. The CDR3 spans 14 residues. Trimming cost V 5 bases and J 1 base, with 11 bases left between them.

The chain's CDR3 is CASSLSSLSAGANVLTF. Here the CDR3 DNA reads TGTGCCAGCAGCTTAAGTAGTCTCTCCGCGGGGGCCAACGTCCTGACTTTC. This sequence joins TRBV7-2 and TRBJ2-6; D not resolved. The germline V gene has CDR1 SGHTA and CDR2 FQGNSA. Trimming took 2 bases from V and 4 from J, leaving 15 bases between them. This CDR3 is built from 17 residues. Variable domain in full (rest from reference TRBV7-2 and TRBJ2-6): GAGVSQSPSNKVTEKGKDVELRCDPISGHTALYWYRQSLGQGLEFLIYFQGNSAPDKSGLPSDRFSAERTGGSVSTLTIQRTQQEDSAVYLCASSLSSLSAGANVLTFGAGSRLTVL.

V is TRBV7-8 and J is TRBJ2-3; 7 bases are shared with TRBD1. Per the germline V gene, CDR1 is SGHVS and CDR2 is FQNEAQ. CDR3 length equals 16 residues. The V segment lost 8 bases and the J segment 0 bases; nucleotides outside the gene matches: 11. CDR3: CASPPPTGSSTDTQYF. CDR3 nucleotide sequence: TGTGCCAGCCCACCCCCGACAGGGTCTAGCACAGATACGCAGTATTTT.

This clone was detected only once. The J gene is TRBJ1-2, the V gene TRBV27; a possible D gene is TRBD1 (5 bases). Germline-derived CDR1 and CDR2 are MNHEY and SMNVEV (reference sequence). The V end lost 0 bases, the J end lost 4 bases, and 12 bases lay between the germline ends. The CDR3 length is 15 residues. The CDR3 nucleotides are TGTGCCAGCAGTTTATCGCAGGGATATCGCTATGGCTACACCTTC. Protein: CASSLSQGYRYGYTF.

The V call is TRBV5-1, the J call TRBJ2-5, with 10 bases that match TRBD2. This CDR3 is 16 amino acids long. V gave up 4 bases and J gave up 1 base; unmatched junction bases: 7. CDR1 is SGHRS and CDR2 is YFSETQ in the germline V gene. CDR3 sequence: CASSRTSGVSQETQYF. The CDR3 coding sequence is TGCGCCAGCAGCCGCACTAGCGGGGTATCCCAAGAGACCCAGTACTTC.

J is TRBJ2-2 and V is TRBV27, with 9 positions matching TRBD2. Trimming removed 3 bases from V and 0 bases from J; junction bases left unmatched: 5. CDR1 is MNHEY and CDR2 is SMNVEV in the germline V gene (reference sequence). The CDR3 loop spans 17 amino acids. Here the CDR3 DNA reads TGTGCCAGCAGTTTGGATAGCGGGGGAGCGAACACCGGGGAGCTGTTTTTT. Translation: CASSLDSGGANTGELFF.

This rearrangement joins TRBV2 to TRBJ2-5, with TRBD1 matching over 8 bases. This CDR3 comprises 12 residues. Trimming took 8 bases from V and 5 from J; bases not matched to a gene: 4. Germline V gene lookup returns CDR1 SNHLY and CDR2 FYNNEI. For the CDR3, the DNA is TGTGCCAGCCAGGGGGCCGTCGAGACCCAGTACTTC. Amino acid sequence: CASQGAVETQYF.

In its sample, this clone was seen a few times. The rearrangement uses TRBV4-2 and TRBJ1-5; TRBD1 matches 7 bases. V was clipped by 1 base and J by 8 bases; unmatched bases: 8. In germline, CDR1 is LGHNA, CDR2 YNFKEQ. This CDR3 spans 15 amino acids. The CDR3 reads CASSQVAPGGEPQHF. The CDR3 DNA is TGTGCCAGCAGCCAAGTTGCCCCAGGGGGGGAGCCCCAGCATTTT.

The count of this clone is one. The gene calls are TRBV19 and TRBJ2-3; TRBD1 is a possible D gene (5 bases). Germline CDR1 LNHDA, CDR2 SQIVND (reference sequence). This CDR3 region has 14 residues. Trimming removed 10 bases at V and 0 bases at J, with 14 bases between. CDR3 region: CATKTALSTDTQYF. The CDR3 DNA reads TGTGCCACCAAGACAGCCCTGAGCACAGATACGCAGTATTTT.

V and J are TRBV30 and TRBJ1-3; 7 bases line up with TRBD1. CDR3 length: 13 residues. Unmatched junction bases numbered 6, after V lost 6 bases and J lost 4 bases. The V gene's germline CDR1 is GTSNPN and CDR2 SVGIG (reference sequence). The CDR3 bases are TGTGCCTGTGACAGGGTGCGGGGAAACACCATATATTTT. Protein: CACDRVRGNTIYF.

A single count supports this clone. The V gene is TRBV7-9, the J gene TRBJ2-5; TRBD1 or TRBD2 may be the D gene (5 bases each). Germline CDR1 reads SEHNR; CDR2 reads FQNEAQ (reference sequence). Trimming shortened V by 10 bases and J by 5 bases, and 17 bases separated the two germline ends. The CDR3 is made up of 13 amino acids. CDR3 nucleotides: TGTGCCATCGCGGGTGGGGCTGCCGAGACCCAGTACTTC. Translation gives CAIAGGAAETQYF.

V gene TRBV11-2 combines with J gene TRBJ1-1, with D hard to call. Trimming stripped 1 base from V and 1 base from J, with 4 bases between. Germline V gives CDR1 SGHAT, CDR2 FQNNGV. The CDR3 consists of 13 residues. In DNA form, the CDR3 reads TGTGCCAGCAGCTTAGCGGCGAACACTGAAGCTTTCTTT. Translated: CASSLAANTEAFF.

The chain is built from TRBV29-1 and TRBJ2-7; TRBD1 matches at 7 bases. The CDR3 loop spans 13 amino acids. CDR1 and CDR2 (germline): SQVTM, ANQGSEA. The V and J ends lost 4 bases and 6 bases, in that order; junction bases with no gene match: 9. CDR3 nucleotides: TGCAGCGTTGGAGGGACAGAACCCTCCGAGCAGTACTTC. As protein: CSVGGTEPSEQYF.

A note on this clone: Given the absence of the conserved phenylalanine or tryptophan at the CDR3 end, a read error is likely. This chain connects TRBV11-3 to TRBJ2-7, with D unclear. This CDR3 comprises 13 residues. V was shortened by 2 bases and J by 5 bases, with 10 bases between the two germline ends. CDR1 SGHNT and CDR2 YENEEA come from the germline V gene. In DNA, the CDR3 is TGTGCCAGCAGCTTATCCGCAGAGGACGAGCAGTACCTC. Protein sequence: CASSLSAEDEQYL.

The V call is TRBV5-1, the J call TRBJ2-5; TRBD2 might be the D (6 bases). CDR1 is SGHRS and CDR2 is YFSETQ in the germline V gene. Trimming removed 4 bases from V and 1 base from J, with 17 bases in between. The CDR3 sequence is 16 residues long. The CDR3 reads CASSDNAGIPQETQYF. The CDR3 nucleotides read TGCGCCAGCAGCGATAACGCGGGAATCCCCCAAGAGACCCAGTACTTC.

This clone has only a few counts. The chain employs TRBV10-2 and TRBJ2-1; TRBD2 agrees at 8 bases. V lost 10 bases, J lost 0 bases, and 8 bases stayed unmatched. The length of the CDR3 is 15 residues. Germline lookup yields CDR1 WSHSY and CDR2 SAAADI. CDR3 loop: CATRGLAGSYNEQFF. As DNA, the CDR3 is TGCGCCACCAGGGGTCTAGCGGGCTCCTACAATGAGCAGTTCTTC.

V and J are TRBV7-2 and TRBJ1-2; TRBD1 matches 7 bases. In germline, CDR1 is SGHTA, CDR2 FQGNSA. The CDR3 loop spans 13 amino acids. J gave up 7 bases and V 8 bases, and 10 bases lay outside the gene matches. CDR3 nucleotide sequence: TGTGCCAGCGGGTTCGGCAGGGGGAGTGGCTACACCTTC. It translates to CASGFGRGSGYTF. The full variable domain, its missing parts supplied by reference TRBV7-2 and TRBJ1-2, is GAGVSQSPSNKVTEKGKDVELRCDPISGHTALYWYRQSLGQGLEFLIYFQGNSAPDKSGLPSDRFSAERTGGSVSTLTIQRTQQEDSAVYLCASGFGRGSGYTFGSGTRLTVV.

V is TRBV7-8 and J is TRBJ2-7; 9 bases map to TRBD1. The ends lost 3 bases at V and 2 bases at J; junction bases unmatched: 5. In germline, CDR1 is SGHVS, CDR2 FQNEAQ. This CDR3 spans 15 amino acids. CDR3 in amino acids: CASSFQGTGTYEQYF. In DNA form, the CDR3 reads TGTGCCAGCAGCTTTCAAGGGACAGGGACCTACGAGCAGTACTTC.

The chain joins TRBV6-1 to TRBJ2-1, with 10 bases identical to TRBD1. CDR1 and CDR2 from the germline V gene are MNHNS and SASEGT. CDR3 length: 15 residues. Trimming took 3 bases from V and 12 from J; bases not matched to a gene: 11. The chain's CDR3 is CASSEEGRQGAPQFF. Here the CDR3 DNA reads TGTGCCAGCAGTGAGGAGGGGAGACAGGGGGCGCCGCAGTTCTTC.